These T cell receptor beta chains were read from a single sample in a study of preoperative IRX-2 immunotherapy in early breast cancer. Assay: immunoSEQ multiplex PCR; the TCRdb copy retains only in-frame clones and omits some. The table lists approximately 3,500 clones, approximately 80% of them singletons. The sample was tumor tissue, taken before IRX-2 immunotherapy. The origin of the receptors is a human donor with breast cancer. CDR3s include the opening cysteine and the closing phenylalanine or tryptophan. The D gene is left open where the match is weak. The listing skips clone size in some rows; elsewhere it reads once, few, many or a size class.

clone size	D gene	V gene	J gene	CDR3 protein	CDR3 DNA
.	.	TRBV9	TRBJ2-5	CASSFGEETQYF	TGTGCCAGCAGCTTTGGGGAGGAGACCCAGTACTTC
.	.	TRBV19	TRBJ1-2	CASSRDSSNYGYTF	TGTGCCAGTAGTAGGGACTCGTCTAACTATGGCTACACCTTC
.	.	TRBV6-8	TRBJ2-1	CASSKGGYNEQFF	TGTGCCAGCAGCAAGGGGGGGTACAATGAGCAGTTCTTC
.	.	TRBV7-6	TRBJ1-1	CASSFEGGVGGTEAFF	TGTGCCAGCAGCTTCGAGGGTGGAGTTGGGGGGACTGAAGCTTTCTTT
.	TRBD1	TRBV28	TRBJ2-5	CASSPGTGSGWETQYF	TGTGCCAGCAGTCCCGGGACAGGGAGTGGGTGGGAGACCCAGTACTTC
.	.	TRBV29-1	TRBJ2-2	CSVWDSNTGELFF	TGCAGCGTTTGGGACTCTAACACCGGGGAGCTGTTTTTT
.	.	TRBV6-4	TRBJ2-2	CASSYTLAQGLNTGELFF	TGTGCCAGCAGTTACACCCTCGCACAGGGTCTGAACACCGGGGAGCTGTTTTTT
.	.	TRBV6-8	TRBJ1-5	CASSYIVGRNQPQHF	TGTGCCAGCAGTTATATTGTTGGGAGAAATCAGCCCCAGCATTTT
few	.	TRBV6-8	TRBJ1-2	CASSDTIRDNYGYTF	TGTGCCAGCAGTGACACGATCCGGGACAACTATGGCTACACCTTC
.	.	TRBV18	TRBJ2-7	CASSPSLDYEQYF	TGTGCCAGCTCACCATCCCTAGACTACGAGCAGTACTTC
.	.	TRBV19	TRBJ1-4	CASSSISGATNEKLFF	TGTGCCAGTAGCAGCATCTCAGGGGCAACTAATGAAAAACTGTTTTTT
few	.	TRBV19	TRBJ2-5	CASSIGTLYGIQYF	TGTGCCAGTAGTATTGGGACCCTCTATGGGATCCAGTACTTC
.	.	TRBV11-3	TRBJ2-5	CASSEGGLKETQYF	TGTGCCAGCTCGGAGGGAGGACTAAAAGAGACCCAGTACTTC
.	.	TRBV7-1	TRBJ1-5	CASSLDITQPQHF	TGTGCCAGCAGCTTAGATATCACTCAGCCCCAGCATTTT
.	.	TRBV6-8	TRBJ2-5	CASSYPPGAREEETQYF	TGTGCCAGCAGTTACCCCCCGGGCGCCAGGGAAGAGGAGACCCAGTACTTC
.	.	TRBV28	TRBJ1-5	CASSEWGFNQPQHF	TGTGCCAGCAGTGAATGGGGATTCAATCAGCCCCAGCATTTT